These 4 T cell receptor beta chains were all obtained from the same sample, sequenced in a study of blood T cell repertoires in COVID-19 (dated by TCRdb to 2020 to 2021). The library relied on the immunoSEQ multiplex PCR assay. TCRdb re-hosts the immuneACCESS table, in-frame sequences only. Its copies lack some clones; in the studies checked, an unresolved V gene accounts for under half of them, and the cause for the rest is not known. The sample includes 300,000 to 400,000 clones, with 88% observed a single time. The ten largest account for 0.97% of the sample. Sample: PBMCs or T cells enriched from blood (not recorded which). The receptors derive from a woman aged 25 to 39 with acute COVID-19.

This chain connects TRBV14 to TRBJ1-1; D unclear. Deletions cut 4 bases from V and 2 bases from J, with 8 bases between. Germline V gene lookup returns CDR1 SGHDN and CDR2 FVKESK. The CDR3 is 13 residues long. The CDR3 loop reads CASSRSVNTEAFF. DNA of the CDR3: TGTGCCAGCAGCCGGTCGGTCAACACTGAAGCTTTCTTT.

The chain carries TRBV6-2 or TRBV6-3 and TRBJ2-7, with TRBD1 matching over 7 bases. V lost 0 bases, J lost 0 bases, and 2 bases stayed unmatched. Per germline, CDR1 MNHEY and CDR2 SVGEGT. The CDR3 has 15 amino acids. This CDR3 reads CASSYSGQSSYEQYF. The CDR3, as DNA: TGTGCCAGCAGTTACTCGGGACAGAGCTCCTACGAGCAGTACTTC.

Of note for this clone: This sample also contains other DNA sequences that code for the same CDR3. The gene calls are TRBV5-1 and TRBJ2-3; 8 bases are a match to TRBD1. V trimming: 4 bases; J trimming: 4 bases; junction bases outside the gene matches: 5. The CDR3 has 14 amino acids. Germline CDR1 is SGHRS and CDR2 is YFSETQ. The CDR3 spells CASSLGQGADTQYF. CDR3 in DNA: TGCGCCAGCAGCCTTGGACAGGGCGCAGATACGCAGTATTTT.

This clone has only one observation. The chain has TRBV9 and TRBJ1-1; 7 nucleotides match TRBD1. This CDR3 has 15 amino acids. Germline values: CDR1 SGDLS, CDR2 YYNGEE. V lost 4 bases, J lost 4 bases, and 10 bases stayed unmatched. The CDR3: CASSMLPGQTTEAFF. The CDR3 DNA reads TGTGCCAGCAGCATGTTACCGGGACAGACCACTGAAGCTTTCTTT. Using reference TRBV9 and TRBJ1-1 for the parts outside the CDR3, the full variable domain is DSGVTQTPKHLITATGQRVTLRCSPRSGDLSVYWYQQSLDQGLQFLIQYYNGEERAKGNILERFSAQQFPDLHSELNLSSLELGDSALYFCASSMLPGQTTEAFFGQGTRLTVV.